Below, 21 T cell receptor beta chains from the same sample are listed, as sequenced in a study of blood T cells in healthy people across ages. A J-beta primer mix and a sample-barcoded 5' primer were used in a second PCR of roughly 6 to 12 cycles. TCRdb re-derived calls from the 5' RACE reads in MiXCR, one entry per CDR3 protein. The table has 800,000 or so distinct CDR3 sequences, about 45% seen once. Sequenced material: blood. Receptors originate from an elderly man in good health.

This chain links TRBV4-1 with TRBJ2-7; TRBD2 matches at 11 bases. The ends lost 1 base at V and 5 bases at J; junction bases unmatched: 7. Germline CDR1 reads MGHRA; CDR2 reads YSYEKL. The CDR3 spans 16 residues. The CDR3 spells CASSQALAGGTDEQYF. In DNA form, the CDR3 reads TGCGCCAGCAGCCAAGCGCTAGCGGGAGGTACCGACGAGCAGTACTTC.

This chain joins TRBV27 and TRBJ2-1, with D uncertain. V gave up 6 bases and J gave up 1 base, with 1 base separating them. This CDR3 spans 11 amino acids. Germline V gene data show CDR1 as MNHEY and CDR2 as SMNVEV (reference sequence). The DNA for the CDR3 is TGTGCCAGCAGATCCTACAATGAGCAGTTCTTC. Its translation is CASRSYNEQFF.

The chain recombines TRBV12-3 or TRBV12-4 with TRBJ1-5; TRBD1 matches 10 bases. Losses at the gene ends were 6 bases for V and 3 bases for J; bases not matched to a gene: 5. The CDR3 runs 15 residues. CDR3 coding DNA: TGTGCCAGCAGCCAGACAGGGGGCCCCAATCAGCCCCAGCATTTT. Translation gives CASSQTGGPNQPQHF.

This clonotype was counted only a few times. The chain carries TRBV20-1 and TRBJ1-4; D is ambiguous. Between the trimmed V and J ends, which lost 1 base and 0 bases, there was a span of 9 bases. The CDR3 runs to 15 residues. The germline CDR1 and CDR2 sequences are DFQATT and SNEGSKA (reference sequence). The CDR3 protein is CSARVPRSTNEKLFF. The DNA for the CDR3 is TGCAGTGCTAGAGTCCCGCGATCAACTAATGAAAAACTGTTTTTT.

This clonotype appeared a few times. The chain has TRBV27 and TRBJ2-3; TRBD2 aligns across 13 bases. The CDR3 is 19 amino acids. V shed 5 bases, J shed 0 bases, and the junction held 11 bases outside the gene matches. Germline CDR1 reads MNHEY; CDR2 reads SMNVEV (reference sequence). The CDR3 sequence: CASSPLGLAGVLSTDTQYF. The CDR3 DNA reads TGTGCCAGCAGTCCGCTCGGACTAGCGGGAGTTTTGAGCACAGATACGCAGTATTTT.

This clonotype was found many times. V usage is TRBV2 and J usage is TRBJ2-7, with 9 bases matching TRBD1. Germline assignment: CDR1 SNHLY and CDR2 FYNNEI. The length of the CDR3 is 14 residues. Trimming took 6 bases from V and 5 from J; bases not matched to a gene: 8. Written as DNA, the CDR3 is TGTGCCAGCAGCGGCAACAGGGGGCTCAACGAGCAGTACTTC. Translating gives CASSGNRGLNEQYF.

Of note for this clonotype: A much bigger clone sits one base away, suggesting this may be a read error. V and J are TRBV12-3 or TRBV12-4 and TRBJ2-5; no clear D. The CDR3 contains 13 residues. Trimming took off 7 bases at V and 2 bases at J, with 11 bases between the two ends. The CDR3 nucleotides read TGTGCCAGCACCGAGTCCGGGCAAGAGACCCAGTACTTC. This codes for CASTESGQETQYF.

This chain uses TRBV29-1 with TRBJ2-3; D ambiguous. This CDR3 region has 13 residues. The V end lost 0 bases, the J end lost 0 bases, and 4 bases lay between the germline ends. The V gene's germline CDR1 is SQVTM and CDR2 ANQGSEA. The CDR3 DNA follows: TGCAGCGTTGAAGAGTACAGCACAGATACGCAGTATTTT. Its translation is CSVEEYSTDTQYF.

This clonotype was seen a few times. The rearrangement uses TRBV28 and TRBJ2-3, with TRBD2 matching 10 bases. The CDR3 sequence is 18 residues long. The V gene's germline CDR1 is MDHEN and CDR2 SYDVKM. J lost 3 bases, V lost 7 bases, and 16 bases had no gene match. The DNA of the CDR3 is TGTGCCAGCATCACAGGACTAGCGGTCGCGTCGGGGACAGATACGCAGTATTTT. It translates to CASITGLAVASGTDTQYF.

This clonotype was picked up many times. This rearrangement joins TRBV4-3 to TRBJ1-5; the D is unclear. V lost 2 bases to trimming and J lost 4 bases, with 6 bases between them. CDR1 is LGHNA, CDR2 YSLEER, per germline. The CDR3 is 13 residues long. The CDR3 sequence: CASSQNLNQPQHF. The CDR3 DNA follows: TGCGCCAGCAGCCAAAACCTAAATCAGCCCCAGCATTTT.

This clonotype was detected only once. The CDR3 nucleotides are TGCGCCAGCAGCTACGGGACGGAGGGCCGGAAGACCCAGTACTTC. Protein sequence: CASSYGTEGRKTQYF. V and J are TRBV5-1 and TRBJ2-5; D possibly corresponds to TRBD2 (6 bases). V was trimmed by 3 bases and J by 6 bases, leaving 18 bases between them. Germline CDR1 reads SGHRS; CDR2 reads YFSETQ. This CDR3 is 15 amino acids long.

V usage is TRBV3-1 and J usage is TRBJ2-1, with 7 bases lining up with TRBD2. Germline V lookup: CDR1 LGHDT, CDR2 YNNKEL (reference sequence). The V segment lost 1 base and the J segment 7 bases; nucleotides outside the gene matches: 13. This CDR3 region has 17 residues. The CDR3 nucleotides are TGTGCCAGCAGCCAAGGCTGGGAGAGACTAGCTGAGAATGAGCAGTTCTTC. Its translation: CASSQGWERLAENEQFF.

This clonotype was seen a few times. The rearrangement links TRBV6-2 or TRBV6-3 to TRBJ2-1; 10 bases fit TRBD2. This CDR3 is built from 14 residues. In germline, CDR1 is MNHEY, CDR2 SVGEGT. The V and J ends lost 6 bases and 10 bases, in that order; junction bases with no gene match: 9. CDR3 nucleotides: TGTGCCAGCAGAGGGGCTAGCGGGAGTTGGGAGCAGTTCTTC. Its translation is CASRGASGSWEQFF.

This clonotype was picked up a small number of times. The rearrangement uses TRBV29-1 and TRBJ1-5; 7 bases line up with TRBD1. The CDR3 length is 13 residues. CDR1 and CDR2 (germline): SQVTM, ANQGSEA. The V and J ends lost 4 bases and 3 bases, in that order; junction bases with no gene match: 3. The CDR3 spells CSVVTGDNQPQHF. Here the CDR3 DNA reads TGCAGCGTTGTTACAGGGGACAATCAGCCCCAGCATTTT.

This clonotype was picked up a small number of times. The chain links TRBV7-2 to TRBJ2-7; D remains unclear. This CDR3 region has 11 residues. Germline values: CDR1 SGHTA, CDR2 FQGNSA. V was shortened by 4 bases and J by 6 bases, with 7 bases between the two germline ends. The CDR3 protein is CASSSGREQYF. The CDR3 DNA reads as TGTGCCAGCAGCTCTGGACGCGAGCAGTACTTC.

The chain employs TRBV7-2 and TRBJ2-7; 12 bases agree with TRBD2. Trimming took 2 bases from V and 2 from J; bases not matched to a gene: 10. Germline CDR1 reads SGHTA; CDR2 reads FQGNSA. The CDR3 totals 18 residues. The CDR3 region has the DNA TGTGCCAGCAGCTTACTGGGACTAGCGGGCCGTTTAACCTACGAGCAGTACTTC. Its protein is CASSLLGLAGRLTYEQYF.

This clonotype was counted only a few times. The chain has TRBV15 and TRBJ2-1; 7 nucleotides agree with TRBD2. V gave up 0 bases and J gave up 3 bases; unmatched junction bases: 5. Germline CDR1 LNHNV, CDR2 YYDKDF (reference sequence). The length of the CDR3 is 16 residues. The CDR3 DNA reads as TGTGCCACCAGCAGAGATCAAGGGGAGGGCTACAATGAGCAGTTCTTC. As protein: CATSRDQGEGYNEQFF.

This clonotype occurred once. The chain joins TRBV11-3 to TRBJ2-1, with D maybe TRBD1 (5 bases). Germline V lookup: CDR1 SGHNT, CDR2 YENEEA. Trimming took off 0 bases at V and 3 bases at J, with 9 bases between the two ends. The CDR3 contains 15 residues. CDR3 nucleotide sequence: TGTGCCAGCAGCTTAGAGCCAGGGAACTACAATGAGCAGTTCTTC. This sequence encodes CASSLEPGNYNEQFF.

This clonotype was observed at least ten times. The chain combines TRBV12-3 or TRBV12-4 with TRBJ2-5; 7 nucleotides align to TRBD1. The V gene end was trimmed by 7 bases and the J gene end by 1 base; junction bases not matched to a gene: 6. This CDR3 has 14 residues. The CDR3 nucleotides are TGTGCCAGCACCCTGAACAGGGGCCAAGAGACCCAGTACTTC. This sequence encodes CASTLNRGQETQYF.

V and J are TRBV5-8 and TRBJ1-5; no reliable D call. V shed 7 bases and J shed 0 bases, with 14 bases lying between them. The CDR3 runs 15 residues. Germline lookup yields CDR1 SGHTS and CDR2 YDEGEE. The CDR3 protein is CASHRSGPSNQPQHF. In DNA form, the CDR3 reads TGTGCCAGCCACCGCAGTGGGCCTAGCAATCAGCCCCAGCATTTT. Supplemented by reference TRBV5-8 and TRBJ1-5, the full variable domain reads EAGVTQSPTHLIKTRGQQATLRCSPISGHTSVYWYQQALGLGLQFLLWYDEGEERNRGNFPPRFSGRQFPNYSSELNVNALELEDSALYLCASHRSGPSNQPQHFGDGTRLSIL.

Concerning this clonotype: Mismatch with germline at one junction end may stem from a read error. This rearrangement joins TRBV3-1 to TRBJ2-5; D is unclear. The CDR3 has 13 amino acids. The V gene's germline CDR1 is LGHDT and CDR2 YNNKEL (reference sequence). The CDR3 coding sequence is TGTGCCAGCTCGTCGATCACGCAAGAGACCAAGTACTTC. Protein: CASSSITQETKYF.